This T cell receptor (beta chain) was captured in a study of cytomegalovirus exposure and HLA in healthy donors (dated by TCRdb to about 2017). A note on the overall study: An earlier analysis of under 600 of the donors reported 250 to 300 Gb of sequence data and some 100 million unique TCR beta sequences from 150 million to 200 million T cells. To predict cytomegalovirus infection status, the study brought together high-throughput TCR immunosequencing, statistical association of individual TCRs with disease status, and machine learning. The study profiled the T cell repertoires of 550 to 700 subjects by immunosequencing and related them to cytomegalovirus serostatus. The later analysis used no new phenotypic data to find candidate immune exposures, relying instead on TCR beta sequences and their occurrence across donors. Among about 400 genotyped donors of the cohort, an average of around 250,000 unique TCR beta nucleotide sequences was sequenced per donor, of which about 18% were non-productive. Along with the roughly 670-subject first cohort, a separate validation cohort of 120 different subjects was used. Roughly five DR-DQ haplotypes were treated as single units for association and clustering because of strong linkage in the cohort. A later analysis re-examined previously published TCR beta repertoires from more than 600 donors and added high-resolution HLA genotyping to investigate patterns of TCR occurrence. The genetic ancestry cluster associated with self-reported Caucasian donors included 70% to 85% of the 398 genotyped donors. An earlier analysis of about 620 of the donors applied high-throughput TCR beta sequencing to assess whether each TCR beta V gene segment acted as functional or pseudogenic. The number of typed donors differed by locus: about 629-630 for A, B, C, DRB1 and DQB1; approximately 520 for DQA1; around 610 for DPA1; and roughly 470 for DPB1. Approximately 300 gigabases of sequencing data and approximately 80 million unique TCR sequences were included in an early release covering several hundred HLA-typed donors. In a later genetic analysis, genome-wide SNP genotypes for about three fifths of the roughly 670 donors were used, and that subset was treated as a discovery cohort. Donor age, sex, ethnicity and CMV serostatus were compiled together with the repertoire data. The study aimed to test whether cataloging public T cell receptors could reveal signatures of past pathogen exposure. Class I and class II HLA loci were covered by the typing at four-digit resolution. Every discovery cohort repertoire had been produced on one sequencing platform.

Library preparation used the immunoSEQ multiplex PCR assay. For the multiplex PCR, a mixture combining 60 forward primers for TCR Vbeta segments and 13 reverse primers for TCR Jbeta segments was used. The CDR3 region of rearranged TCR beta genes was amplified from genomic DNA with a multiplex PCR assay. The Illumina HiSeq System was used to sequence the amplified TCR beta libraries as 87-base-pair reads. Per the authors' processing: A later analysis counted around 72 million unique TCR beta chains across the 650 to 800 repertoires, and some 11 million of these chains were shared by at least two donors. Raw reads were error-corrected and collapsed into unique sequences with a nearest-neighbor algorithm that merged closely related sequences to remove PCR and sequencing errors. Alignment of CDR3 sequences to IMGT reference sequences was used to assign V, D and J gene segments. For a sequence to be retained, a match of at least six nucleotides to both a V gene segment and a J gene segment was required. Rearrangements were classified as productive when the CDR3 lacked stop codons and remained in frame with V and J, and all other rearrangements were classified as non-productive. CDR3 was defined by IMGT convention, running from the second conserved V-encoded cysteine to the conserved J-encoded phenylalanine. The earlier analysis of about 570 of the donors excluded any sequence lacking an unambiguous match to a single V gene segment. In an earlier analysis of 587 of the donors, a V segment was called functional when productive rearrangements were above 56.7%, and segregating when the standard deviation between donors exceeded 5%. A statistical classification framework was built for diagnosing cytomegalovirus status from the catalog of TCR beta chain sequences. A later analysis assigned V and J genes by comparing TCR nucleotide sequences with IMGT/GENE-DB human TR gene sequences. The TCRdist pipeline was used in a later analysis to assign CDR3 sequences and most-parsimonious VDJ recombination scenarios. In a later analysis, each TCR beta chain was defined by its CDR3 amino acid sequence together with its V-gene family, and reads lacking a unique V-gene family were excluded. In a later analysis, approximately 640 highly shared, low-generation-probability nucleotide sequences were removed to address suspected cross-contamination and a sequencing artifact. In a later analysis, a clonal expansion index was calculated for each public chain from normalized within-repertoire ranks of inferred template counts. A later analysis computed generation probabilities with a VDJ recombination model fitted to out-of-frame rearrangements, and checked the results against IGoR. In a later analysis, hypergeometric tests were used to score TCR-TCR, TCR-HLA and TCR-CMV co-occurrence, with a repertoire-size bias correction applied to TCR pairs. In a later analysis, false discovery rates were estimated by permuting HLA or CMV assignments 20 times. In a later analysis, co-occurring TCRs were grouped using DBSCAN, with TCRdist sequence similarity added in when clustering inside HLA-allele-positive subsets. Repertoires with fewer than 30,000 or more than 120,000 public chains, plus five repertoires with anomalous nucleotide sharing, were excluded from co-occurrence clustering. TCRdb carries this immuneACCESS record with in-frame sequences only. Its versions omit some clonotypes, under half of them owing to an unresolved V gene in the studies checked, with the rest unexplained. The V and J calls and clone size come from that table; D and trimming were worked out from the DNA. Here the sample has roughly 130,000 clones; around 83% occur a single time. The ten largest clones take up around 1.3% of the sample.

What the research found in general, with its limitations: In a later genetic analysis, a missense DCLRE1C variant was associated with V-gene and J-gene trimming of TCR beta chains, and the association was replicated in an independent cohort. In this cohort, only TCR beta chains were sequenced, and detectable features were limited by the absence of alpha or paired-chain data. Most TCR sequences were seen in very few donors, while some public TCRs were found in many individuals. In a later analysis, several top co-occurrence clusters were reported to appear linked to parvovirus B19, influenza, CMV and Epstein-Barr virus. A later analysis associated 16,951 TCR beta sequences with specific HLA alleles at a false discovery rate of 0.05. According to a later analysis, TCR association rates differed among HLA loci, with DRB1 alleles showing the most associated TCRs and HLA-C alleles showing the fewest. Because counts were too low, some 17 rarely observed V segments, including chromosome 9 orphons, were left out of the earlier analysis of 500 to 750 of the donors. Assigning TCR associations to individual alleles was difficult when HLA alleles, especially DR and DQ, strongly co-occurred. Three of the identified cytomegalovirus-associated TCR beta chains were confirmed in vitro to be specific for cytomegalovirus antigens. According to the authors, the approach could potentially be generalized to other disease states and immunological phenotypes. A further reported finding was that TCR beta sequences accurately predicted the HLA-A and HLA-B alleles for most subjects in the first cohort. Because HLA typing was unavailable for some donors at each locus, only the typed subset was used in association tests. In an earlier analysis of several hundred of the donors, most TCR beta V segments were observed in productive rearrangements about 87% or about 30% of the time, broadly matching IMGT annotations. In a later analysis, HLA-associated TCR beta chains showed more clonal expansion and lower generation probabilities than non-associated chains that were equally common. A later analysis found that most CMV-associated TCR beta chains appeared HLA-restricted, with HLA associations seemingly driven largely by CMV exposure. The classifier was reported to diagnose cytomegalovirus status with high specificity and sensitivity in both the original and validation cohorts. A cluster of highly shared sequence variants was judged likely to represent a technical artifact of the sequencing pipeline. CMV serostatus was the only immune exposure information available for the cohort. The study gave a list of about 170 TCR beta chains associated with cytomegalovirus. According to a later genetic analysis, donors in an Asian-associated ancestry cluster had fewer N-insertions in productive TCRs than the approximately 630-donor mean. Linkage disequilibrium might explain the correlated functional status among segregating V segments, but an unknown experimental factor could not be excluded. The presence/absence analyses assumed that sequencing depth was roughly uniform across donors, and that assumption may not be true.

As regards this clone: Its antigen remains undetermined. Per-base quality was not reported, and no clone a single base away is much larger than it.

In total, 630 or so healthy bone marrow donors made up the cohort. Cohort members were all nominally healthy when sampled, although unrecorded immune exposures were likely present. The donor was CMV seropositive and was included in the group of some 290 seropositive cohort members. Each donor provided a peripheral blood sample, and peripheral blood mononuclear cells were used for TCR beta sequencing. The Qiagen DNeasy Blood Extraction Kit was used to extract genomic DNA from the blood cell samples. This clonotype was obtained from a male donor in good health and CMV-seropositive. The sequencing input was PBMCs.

The bases read TGCGCCAGCGAAATCGGGACAGGGTCCTACGAGCAGTACTTC. Protein translation: CASEIGTGSYEQYF. The V and J segments used are TRBV5-1 and TRBJ2-7; 9 nucleotides in the junction match TRBD1. Based on the germline V gene, the CDR1 and CDR2 sequences are SGHRS and YFSETQ. Spanning cysteine to phenylalanine, the CDR3 consists of 14 amino acids. CDR3 DNA is the only sequence kept; it has 42 bases, read in frame from the first base. V loses 7 bases at its end and J loses 1 base; junction bases beyond the gene matches: 6.